These T cell receptor beta chains were read from a single sample in a study of beta chain features in type 1 diabetes. Profiled with immunoSEQ multiplex PCR; TCRdb holds only in-frame clones, not every one. The sample includes 900,000 or so clones, about a sixth of them seen just once. The sequenced sample was naive CD4+ T cells from blood. The receptor source for this set is a woman younger than 30 in good health. Each CDR3 is given with its conserved first and last residue. The order of the fields is CDR3 DNA, CDR3 protein, clone size, D gene, V gene, J gene. The D gene is left open where the match is weak. Clone size is given for some rows only: seen once, a few or many times, or a class if the clone is expanded.

DNA: TGTGCCAGCAGCCTGGGGCTAGCGGATTACAATGAGCAGTTCTTC
CDR3: CASSLGLADYNEQFF
size: NA
D: TRBD2
V: TRBV7-9
J: TRBJ2-1

DNA: TGTGCCAGCAGCTTCGGGTCTAGGGATACGCAGTATTTT
CDR3: CASSFGSRDTQYF
size: few
D: NA
V: TRBV7-3
J: TRBJ2-3

DNA: TGTGCCAGCAGCCTGAACACTGAAGCTTTCTTT
CDR3: CASSLNTEAFF
size: many
D: NA
V: TRBV7-9
J: TRBJ1-1

DNA: TGTGCCAGCTCGGAACGACAGGACTATGGCTACACCTTC
CDR3: CASSERQDYGYTF
size: few
D: NA
V: TRBV18
J: TRBJ1-2

DNA: TGTGCCAGCAGCGTGACTAGTAGGGGGCTGGTGACGCAGTATTTT
CDR3: CASSVTSRGLVTQYF
size: few
D: NA
V: TRBV9
J: TRBJ2-3

DNA: TGTGCCAGTGCCCCTCAGGGGTATGGCTACACCTTC
CDR3: CASAPQGYGYTF
size: NA
D: NA
V: TRBV19
J: TRBJ1-2

DNA: TGTGCCAGCTCGATCGGGCTAGCGGGAGTGCACACCGGGGAGCTGTTTTTT
CDR3: CASSIGLAGVHTGELFF
size: few
D: TRBD2
V: TRBV18
J: TRBJ2-2

DNA: TGTGCCAGCAGTATGAAGCGGGAGGTTATCGGCAATGAGCAGTTCTTC
CDR3: CASSMKREVIGNEQFF
size: NA
D: TRBD2
V: TRBV27
J: TRBJ2-1

DNA: TGCAGCGTTGCGGTTAGGGGATTAGTCACAGATACGCAGTATTTT
CDR3: CSVAVRGLVTDTQYF
size: few
D: NA
V: TRBV29-1
J: TRBJ2-3

DNA: TGTGCCAGCAGCTTGGGGACTAGATCGTCGGCTGGGGCCAACGTCCTGACTTTC
CDR3: CASSLGTRSSAGANVLTF
size: NA
D: TRBD2
V: TRBV5-4
J: TRBJ2-6

DNA: TGCGCCAGCAGCCAAGCACCGGGCAATACGCAGTATTTT
CDR3: CASSQAPGNTQYF
size: NA
D: NA
V: TRBV4-3
J: TRBJ2-3

DNA: TGTGCCAGCAGCTTCCTAGCGGGAGGGCCCCTCGAGCAGTACTTC
CDR3: CASSFLAGGPLEQYF
size: NA
D: TRBD2
V: TRBV11-1
J: TRBJ2-7

DNA: TGTGCCAGCAGCTTAGAGGTTAGCGTGGTGTCCGCGCAGTACTTC
CDR3: CASSLEVSVVSAQYF
size: NA
D: NA
V: TRBV7-2
J: TRBJ2-7

DNA: TGTGCCAGCACCTATCTAAGCACAGATACGCAGTATTTT
CDR3: CASTYLSTDTQYF
size: NA
D: NA
V: TRBV7-6
J: TRBJ2-3

DNA: TGTGCCAGTAGCCCCTCCAGGACTCAGCCCCAGCATTTT
CDR3: CASSPSRTQPQHF
size: few
D: NA
V: TRBV19
J: TRBJ1-5

DNA: TGTGCCAGCAGTTTATGGCTACCGGGGACAGATACGCAGTATTTT
CDR3: CASSLWLPGTDTQYF
size: few
D: NA
V: TRBV28
J: TRBJ2-3

DNA: TGCGCCAGCAGCCACAACGAGAGAGCGGGAGGACTGTTCTTC
CDR3: CASSHNERAGGLFF
size: NA
D: TRBD2
V: TRBV4-1
J: TRBJ2-1

DNA: TGCGCCAGCAGCCAAGAGATTAGCCCCTACAATGAGCAGTTCTTC
CDR3: CASSQEISPYNEQFF
size: NA
D: NA
V: TRBV4-3
J: TRBJ2-1

DNA: TGTGCCAGCGCCTTTGACAGGGACACTGAAGCTTTCTTT
CDR3: CASAFDRDTEAFF
size: few
D: TRBD1
V: TRBV9
J: TRBJ1-1

DNA: TGTGCCAGCAGTTTACTAGAGGGTCTACGGCAGTACTTC
CDR3: CASSLLEGLRQYF
size: few
D: NA
V: TRBV28
J: TRBJ2-7

DNA: TGCGCCAGCAGTGGCGGTGATGGAAACACCATATATTTT
CDR3: CASSGGDGNTIYF
size: few
D: NA
V: TRBV5-1
J: TRBJ1-3

DNA: TGTGCCAGCTCAGGGGGGGCGGATCAGCCCCAGCATTTT
CDR3: CASSGGADQPQHF
size: few
D: NA
V: TRBV18
J: TRBJ1-5

DNA: TGTGCCAGCAGCCAAGACGGGACAGGGAGTGGCTACACCTTC
CDR3: CASSQDGTGSGYTF
size: NA
D: TRBD1
V: TRBV5-4
J: TRBJ1-2

DNA: TGCGCCAGCAGCCAAGCGGTGGTAGCGGGAGGCCACGAGACCCAGTACTTC
CDR3: CASSQAVVAGGHETQYF
size: NA
D: TRBD2
V: TRBV4-1
J: TRBJ2-5

DNA: TGCGCCAGCAGTCCACCCCGGACAGGGGCAGGGTATGGCTACACCTTC
CDR3: CASSPPRTGAGYGYTF
size: few
D: TRBD1
V: TRBV23-1
J: TRBJ1-2

DNA: TGCGCCAGCTCTCCGGCGACAGTTCTCTTGGATGAGCAGTTCTTC
CDR3: CASSPATVLLDEQFF
size: NA
D: NA
V: TRBV5-1
J: TRBJ2-1

DNA: TGTGCCAGCAGAATAACCGGGACAGGTGAAAACTATGGCTACACCTTC
CDR3: CASRITGTGENYGYTF
size: few
D: TRBD1
V: TRBV7-2
J: TRBJ1-2

DNA: TGTGCCAGTAGGGGGGTGGACAGCCCCTCCTACGAGCAGTACTTC
CDR3: CASRGVDSPSYEQYF
size: NA
D: NA
V: TRBV19
J: TRBJ2-7

DNA: TGTGCCAGCAGTTACAGGGCCGATTCCTACGAGCAGTACTTC
CDR3: CASSYRADSYEQYF
size: few
D: NA
V: TRBV6-6
J: TRBJ2-7

DNA: TGTGCCAGCAGTTCGGGACTACCGAACACCGGGGAGCTGTTTTTT
CDR3: CASSSGLPNTGELFF
size: few
D: TRBD2
V: TRBV7-3
J: TRBJ2-2

DNA: TGCGCCAGCAGCCGCACCGGGACTAGCGGGGTCAATGAGCAGTTCTTC
CDR3: CASSRTGTSGVNEQFF
size: NA
D: TRBD2
V: TRBV5-1
J: TRBJ2-1

DNA: TGTGCCAGCAGGGTAGGCAACCACAGGGGGAGCTACGAGCAGTACTTC
CDR3: CASRVGNHRGSYEQYF
size: NA
D: TRBD1
V: TRBV2
J: TRBJ2-7

DNA: TGCGCCAGCAGCCAAGGGGGGACAGGGTCCGGGGCCAACGTCCTGACTTTC
CDR3: CASSQGGTGSGANVLTF
size: few
D: TRBD1
V: TRBV4-1
J: TRBJ2-6

DNA: TGTGCCACCACAGCTATGGCGGGCTATGGGCTAAACAATGAGCAGTTCTTC
CDR3: CATTAMAGYGLNNEQFF
size: few
D: NA
V: TRBV19
J: TRBJ2-1

DNA: TGTGCCAGCAGCTTCGCCAGGGGCAATGGCTACACCTTC
CDR3: CASSFARGNGYTF
size: few
D: NA
V: TRBV7-2
J: TRBJ1-2

DNA: TGTGCCAGCAGTACTAGCGGGGATGTAGATACGCAGTATTTT
CDR3: CASSTSGDVDTQYF
size: NA
D: TRBD2
V: TRBV27
J: TRBJ2-3

DNA: TGTGCCAGCAGCTCGACCAGACTAGCGGGAGCGCCGCAGTACTTC
CDR3: CASSSTRLAGAPQYF
size: NA
D: TRBD2
V: TRBV7-8
J: TRBJ2-5

DNA: TGTGCCAGCAGTGCCTTCCACCGGACAGGAGCTTACGAGCAGTACTTC
CDR3: CASSAFHRTGAYEQYF
size: few
D: TRBD1
V: TRBV27
J: TRBJ2-7

DNA: TGCAGCGTTGTCGGCCAGGGAAGTAATGAGCAGTTCTTC
CDR3: CSVVGQGSNEQFF
size: few
D: NA
V: TRBV29-1
J: TRBJ2-1

DNA: TGTGCCAGCAGCTCCCAGCCTAGCGGGAGATACAATGAGCAGTTCTTC
CDR3: CASSSQPSGRYNEQFF
size: few
D: TRBD2
V: TRBV7-2
J: TRBJ2-1

DNA: TGTGCCAGCAGCTTCTCTAGCGGGACACCCTCCTACGAGCAGTACTTC
CDR3: CASSFSSGTPSYEQYF
size: NA
D: TRBD2
V: TRBV7-2
J: TRBJ2-7

DNA: TGTGCCAGCAGCCCCCGACTTACTAACGAGCAGTACTTC
CDR3: CASSPRLTNEQYF
size: few
D: NA
V: TRBV7-2
J: TRBJ2-7

DNA: TGTGCCACCGGGGGGGACAGGGCCTACAATGAGCAGTTCTTC
CDR3: CATGGDRAYNEQFF
size: NA
D: NA
V: TRBV28
J: TRBJ2-1